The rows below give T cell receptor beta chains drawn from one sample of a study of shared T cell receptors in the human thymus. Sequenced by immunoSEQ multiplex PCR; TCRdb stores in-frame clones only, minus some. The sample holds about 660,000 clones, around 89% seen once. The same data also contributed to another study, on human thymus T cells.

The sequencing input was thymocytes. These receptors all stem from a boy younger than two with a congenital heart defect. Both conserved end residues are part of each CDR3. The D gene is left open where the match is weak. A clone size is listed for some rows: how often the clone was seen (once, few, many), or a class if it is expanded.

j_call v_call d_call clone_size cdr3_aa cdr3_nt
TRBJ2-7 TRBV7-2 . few CASSLETRTYEQYF TGTGCCAGCAGCTTAGAAACAAGAACCTACGAGCAGTACTTC
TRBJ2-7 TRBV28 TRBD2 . CASSPGKGLAYVHEQYF TGTGCCAGCAGCCCGGGAAAGGGACTAGCCTACGTCCACGAGCAGTACTTC
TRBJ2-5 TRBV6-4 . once CASSDTGTPETQYF TGTGCCAGCAGTGACACCGGGACTCCAGAGACCCAGTACTTC
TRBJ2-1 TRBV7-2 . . CASSLDGTPGVNEQFF TGTGCCAGCAGCTTAGATGGGACTCCTGGGGTCAATGAGCAGTTCTTC
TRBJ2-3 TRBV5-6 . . CASSSGGEGVSADTQYF TGTGCCAGCAGCTCCGGTGGGGAGGGGGTAAGCGCAGATACGCAGTATTTT
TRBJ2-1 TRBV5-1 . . CASSYGAGLIHEQFF TGCGCCAGCAGCTACGGAGCAGGGTTAATCCATGAGCAGTTCTTC
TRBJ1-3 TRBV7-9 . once CASSLKLREQLSGNTIYF TGTGCCAGCAGCTTAAAGCTACGGGAGCAGCTCTCTGGAAACACCATATATTTT
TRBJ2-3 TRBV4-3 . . CASSPRRRATDTQYF TGCGCCAGCAGCCCTAGACGGAGGGCCACAGATACGCAGTATTTT
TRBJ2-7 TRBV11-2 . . CASSFQGLPNEQYF TGTGCCAGCAGCTTCCAGGGGCTCCCCAACGAGCAGTACTTC
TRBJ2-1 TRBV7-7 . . CASSLTRFPGENEQFF TGTGCCAGCAGCCTAACCAGGTTCCCCGGCGAGAATGAGCAGTTCTTC
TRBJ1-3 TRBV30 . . CAWSVHRSSGNTIYF TGTGCCTGGAGTGTCCACAGGAGCTCTGGAAACACCATATATTTT
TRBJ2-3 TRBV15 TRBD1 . CATSTMDRVTSTDTQYF TGTGCCACCAGCACCATGGACAGGGTGACTAGCACAGATACGCAGTATTTT
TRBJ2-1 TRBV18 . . CASSPTQGSYNEQFF TGTGCCAGCTCACCGACACAGGGATCCTACAATGAGCAGTTCTTC